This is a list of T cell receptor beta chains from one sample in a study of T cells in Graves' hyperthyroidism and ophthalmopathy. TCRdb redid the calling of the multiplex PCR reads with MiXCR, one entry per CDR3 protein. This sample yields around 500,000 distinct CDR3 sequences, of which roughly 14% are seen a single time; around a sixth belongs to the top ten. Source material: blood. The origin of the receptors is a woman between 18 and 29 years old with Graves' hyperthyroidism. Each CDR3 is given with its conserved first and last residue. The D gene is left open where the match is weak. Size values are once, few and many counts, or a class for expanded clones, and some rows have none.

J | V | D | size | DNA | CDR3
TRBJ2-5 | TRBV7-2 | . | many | TGTGCCAGCAGCTTATGGCGGGGCCAAGAGACCCAGTACTTC | CASSLWRGQETQYF
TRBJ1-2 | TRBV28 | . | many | TGTGCCAGCAGTGTACCCGACGGCAGCTATGGCTACACCTTC | CASSVPDGSYGYTF
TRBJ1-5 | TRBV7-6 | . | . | TGTGCCAGCAGCTTATGGGGGGCGAGCAATCAGCCCCAGCATTTT | CASSLWGASNQPQHF
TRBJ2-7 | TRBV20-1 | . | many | TGCAGTGCTAGAGACCGGCGGGGGGCAGGGGGATCCTACGAGCAGTACTTC | CSARDRRGAGGSYEQYF
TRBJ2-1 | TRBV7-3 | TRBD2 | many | TGTGCCAGCAGCTTAACTAGCGGGGCCTCCTACAATGAGCAGTTCTTC | CASSLTSGASYNEQFF
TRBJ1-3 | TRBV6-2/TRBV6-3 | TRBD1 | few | TGTGCCAGCAGTTCTATACCCCCGGGACAGCTCTCTGGAAACACCATATATTTT | CASSSIPPGQLSGNTIYF
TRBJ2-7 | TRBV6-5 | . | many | TGTGCCAGCAGTTACCTTAGCTCGCCCGCCGCCTCCTACGAGCAGTACTTC | CASSYLSSPAASYEQYF
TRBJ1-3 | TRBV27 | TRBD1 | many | TGTGCCAGCAGTTCATTACGATACCAGGGGGCTGGAAACACCATATATTTT | CASSSLRYQGAGNTIYF
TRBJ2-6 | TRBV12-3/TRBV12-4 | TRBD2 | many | TGTGCCAGCACCCTAAGCCTAGCGGGAGGGCCTGGGGCCAACGTCCTGACTTTC | CASTLSLAGGPGANVLTF
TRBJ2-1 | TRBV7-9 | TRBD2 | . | TGTGCCAGCAGCTTAGGATTAAGGTGGGAGGGAAACAATGAGCAGTTCTTC | CASSLGLRWEGNNEQFF
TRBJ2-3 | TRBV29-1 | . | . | TGCAGCGTTGAAGCACAGCTAACAGATACGCAGTATTTT | CSVEAQLTDTQYF
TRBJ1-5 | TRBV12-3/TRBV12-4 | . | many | TGTGCCAGCAGAGCAGGGGTAGGCAATCAGCCCCAGCATTTT | CASRAGVGNQPQHF
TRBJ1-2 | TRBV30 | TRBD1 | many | TGTGCCTGGAGGAATGACAGGGGCTATGGCTACACCTTC | CAWRNDRGYGYTF
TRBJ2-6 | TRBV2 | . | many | TGTGCCAGCAGTGGAGGGCCTGGGGCCAACGTCCTGACTTTC | CASSGGPGANVLTF
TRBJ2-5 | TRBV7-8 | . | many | TGTGCCAGCAGCTTTCAGAGCCCCAGGGACCAAGAGACCCAGTACTTC | CASSFQSPRDQETQYF
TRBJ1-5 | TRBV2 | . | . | TGTGCCAGTAAGGGTATGGTGAATAGCAATCAGCCCCAGCATTTT | CASKGMVNSNQPQHF
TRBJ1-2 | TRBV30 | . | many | TGTGCCACGCGGGGCTCGAACTATGGCTACACCTTC | CATRGSNYGYTF
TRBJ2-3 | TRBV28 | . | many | TGTGCCAGCAGTTTCACTCAAGCTAGCACAGATACGCAGTATTTT | CASSFTQASTDTQYF
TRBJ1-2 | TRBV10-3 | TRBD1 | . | TGTGCCAGCAGAGCCGGGACAGGGGTAGGCTACACCTTC | CASRAGTGVGYTF
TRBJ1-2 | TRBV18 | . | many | TGTGCCAGCTCACCAAACAGGGACCGTTATGGCTACACCTTC | CASSPNRDRYGYTF
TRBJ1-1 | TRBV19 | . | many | TGTGCCAGTAGTATAACGGGGGGCACTGAAGCTTTCTTT | CASSITGGTEAFF
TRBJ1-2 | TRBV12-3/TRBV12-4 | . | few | TGTGCCAGCACCATCCGGGGCCTGGAGGGCTACACCTTC | CASTIRGLEGYTF
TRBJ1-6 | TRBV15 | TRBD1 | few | TGTGCCACCAGCAGCCTCGACAGGGATAATTCACCCCTCCACTTT | CATSSLDRDNSPLHF
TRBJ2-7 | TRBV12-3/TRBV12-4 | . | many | TGTGCCAGCAGTTTAGGGGTGGGGTCGCGCGGGCAGTACTTC | CASSLGVGSRGQYF
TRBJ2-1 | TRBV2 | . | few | TGTGCCAGCACCCGTGGCTTGGCCGGTCGGGAGCAGTTCTTC | CASTRGLAGREQFF
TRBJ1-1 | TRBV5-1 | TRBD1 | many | TGCGCCAGCAGCCAACGGACAGGGGCAAACACTGAAGCTTTCTTT | CASSQRTGANTEAFF
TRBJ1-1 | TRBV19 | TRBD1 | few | TGTGCCAGTAGTGCCGGGACAGGCCTCCTCATGAACACTGAAGCTTTCTTT | CASSAGTGLLMNTEAFF
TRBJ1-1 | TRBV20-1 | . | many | TGCAGTGCTAGAGGGGGCGTGAACACTGAAGCTTTCTTT | CSARGGVNTEAFF
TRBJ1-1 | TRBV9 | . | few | TGTGCCAGCAGCACCCCACGGGGGGGTCTGAACACTGGAGCTTTCTTT | CASSTPRGGLNTGAFF
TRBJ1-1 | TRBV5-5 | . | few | TGTGCCAGCAGCTTTGGACTGAGGAACACTGAAGCTTTCTTT | CASSFGLRNTEAFF
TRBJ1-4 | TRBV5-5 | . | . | TGTGCCAGCAGCTTGGCCGGGGGTGCAACTAATGAAAAACTGTTTTTT | CASSLAGGATNEKLFF
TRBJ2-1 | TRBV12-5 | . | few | TGTGCTAGTGACTTGGGTGGGGGGTCTGGCGAGCAGTTCTTC | CASDLGGGSGEQFF
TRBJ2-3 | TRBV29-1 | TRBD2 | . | TGCAGCGTAACCGGGACTAAAATAATCTGGCAGTATTTT | CSVTGTKIIWQYF
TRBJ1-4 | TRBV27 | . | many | TGTGCCAGCAGTTCCCTAAATAATGAAAAACTGTTTTTT | CASSSLNNEKLFF